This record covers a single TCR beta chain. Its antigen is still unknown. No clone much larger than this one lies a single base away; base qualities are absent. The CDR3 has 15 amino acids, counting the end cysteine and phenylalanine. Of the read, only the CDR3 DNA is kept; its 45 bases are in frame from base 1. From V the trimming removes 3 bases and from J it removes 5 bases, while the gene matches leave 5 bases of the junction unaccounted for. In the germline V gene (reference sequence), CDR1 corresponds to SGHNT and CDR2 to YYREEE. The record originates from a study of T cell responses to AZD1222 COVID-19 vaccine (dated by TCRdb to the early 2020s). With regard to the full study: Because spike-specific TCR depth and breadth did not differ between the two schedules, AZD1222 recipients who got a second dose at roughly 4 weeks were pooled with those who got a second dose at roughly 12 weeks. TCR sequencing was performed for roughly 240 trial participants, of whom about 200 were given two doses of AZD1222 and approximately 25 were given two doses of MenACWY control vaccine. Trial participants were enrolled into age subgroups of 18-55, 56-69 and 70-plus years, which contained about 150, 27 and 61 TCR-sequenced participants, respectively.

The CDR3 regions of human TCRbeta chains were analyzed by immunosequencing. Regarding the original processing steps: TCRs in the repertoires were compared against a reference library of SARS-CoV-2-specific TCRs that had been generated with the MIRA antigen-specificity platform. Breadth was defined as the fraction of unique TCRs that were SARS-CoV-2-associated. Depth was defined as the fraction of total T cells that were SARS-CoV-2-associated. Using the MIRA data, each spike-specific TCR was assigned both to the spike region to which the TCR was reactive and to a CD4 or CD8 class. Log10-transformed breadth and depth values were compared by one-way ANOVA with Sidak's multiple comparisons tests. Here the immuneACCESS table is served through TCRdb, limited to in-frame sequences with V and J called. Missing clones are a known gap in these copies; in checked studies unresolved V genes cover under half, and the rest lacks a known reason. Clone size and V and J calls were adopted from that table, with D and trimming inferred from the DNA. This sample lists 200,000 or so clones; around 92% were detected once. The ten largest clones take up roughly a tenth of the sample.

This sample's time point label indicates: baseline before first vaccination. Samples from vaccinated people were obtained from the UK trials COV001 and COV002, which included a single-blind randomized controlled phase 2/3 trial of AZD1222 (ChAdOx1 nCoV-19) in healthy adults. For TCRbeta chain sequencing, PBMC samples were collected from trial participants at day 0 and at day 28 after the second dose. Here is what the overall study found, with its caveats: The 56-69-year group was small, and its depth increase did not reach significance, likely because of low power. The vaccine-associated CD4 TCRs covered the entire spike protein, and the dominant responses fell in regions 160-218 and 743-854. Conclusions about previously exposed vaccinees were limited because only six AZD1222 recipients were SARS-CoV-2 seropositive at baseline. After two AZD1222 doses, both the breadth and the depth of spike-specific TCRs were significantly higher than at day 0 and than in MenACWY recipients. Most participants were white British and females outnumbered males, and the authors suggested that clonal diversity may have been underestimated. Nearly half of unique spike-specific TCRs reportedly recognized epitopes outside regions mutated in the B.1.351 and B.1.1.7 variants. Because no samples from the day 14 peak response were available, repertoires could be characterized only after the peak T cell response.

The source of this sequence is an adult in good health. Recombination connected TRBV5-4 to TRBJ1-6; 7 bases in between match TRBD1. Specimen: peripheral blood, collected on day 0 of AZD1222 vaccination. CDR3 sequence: CASSSDRLNNSPLHF. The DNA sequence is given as TGTGCCAGCAGCTCGGACAGGCTAAATAATTCACCCCTCCACTTT.